This T cell receptor (beta chain) was profiled in a study of T cell responses to AZD1222 COVID-19 vaccine. Study results and limitations: The repertoires were collected only after the peak T cell response. The sample set comprised mostly white British donors with more females, and clonal diversity was possibly underestimated. Across spike, vaccine-associated CD4 TCRs were found, dominant at 160-218 and 743-854. Increased Spike-specific TCR breadth and depth were observed after two AZD1222 doses.

The germline V gene has CDR1 SGHNT and CDR2 YYREEE (reference sequence). The CDR3 runs to 15 residues. V dropped 2 bases and J dropped 7; count of bases not matched to a gene: 6. Clones were read by immunoSEQ multiplex PCR, and TCRdb kept only the in-frame ones, dropping some. The sample has 90,000 to 130,000 clones; about 81% are singletons. This clone was found a few times. Antigen: not known. The source of this sequence is an adult in good health. This sequence joins TRBV5-4 and TRBJ1-4; 9 bases fit TRBD1. Sequences were derived from peripheral blood, sampled on day 0 of AZD1222 vaccination. Written as DNA, the CDR3 is TGTGCCAGCAGCTTTGCGGGACAGGGAGCTGAAAAACTGTTTTTT. Translation gives CASSFAGQGAEKLFF.